What follows are 2 T cell receptor beta chains derived from one specimen sequenced in a study of blood T cell repertoires in COVID-19. Assay used: immunoSEQ multiplex PCR; TCRdb lists only in-frame clones, some missing. Altogether over 8,500 clones are present, approximately 84% being singletons, with the ten largest covering approximately 31%. The sequenced sample consisted of peripheral blood. These TCRs come from a man aged 50 or older with active COVID-19.

V gene TRBV7-9 combines with J gene TRBJ2-5; 11 bases agree with TRBD1. This CDR3 has 15 residues. Germline trimming cut 5 bases from V and 2 bases from J; bases unmatched to any gene: 4. The V gene's germline CDR1 is SEHNR and CDR2 FQNEAQ (reference sequence). The CDR3 here is CASSVGTGGQETQYF. The CDR3 nucleotides are TGTGCCAGCAGCGTCGGGACAGGGGGGCAAGAGACCCAGTACTTC.

V gene TRBV7-9 combines with J gene TRBJ2-1; D might be TRBD2 (6 bases). There are 17 residues in the CDR3. The germline V and J ends were trimmed by 5 bases and 3 bases, with 20 bases remaining between them. Germline loops: CDR1 SEHNR, CDR2 FQNEAQ (reference sequence). The CDR3, as DNA: TGTGCCAGCAGCGCGAATGGGACTTTCTTCTTCTACAATGAGCAGTTCTTC. Protein: CASSANGTFFFYNEQFF.